Below, one T cell receptor (beta chain) is given with its context. Only CD45RO-negative cells positively selected for CCR7 counted as naive CD8 cells, so terminally differentiated effector memory CD45RA+ cells were excluded. Nashville, Tennessee was home to all donors, who were Caucasian adults. This table comes from immunoSEQ multiplex PCR, and its TCRdb copy is limited to in-frame clones, with some not included. Of hundreds of thousands of clones listed, around 96% are singletons. These data come from a study of shared clonotypes between healthy human individuals. The sequence derives from a woman in her 30s in good health. The specimen was naive CD8+ T cells sorted from blood.

The CDR3 loop is CASSYGPVTEAFF. For the CDR3, the DNA is TGTGCCAGCAGTTACGGGCCGGTGACTGAAGCTTTCTTT. The gene calls are TRBV6-5 and TRBJ1-1, with D unclear. From germline, CDR1 is MNHEY and CDR2 SVGAGI. The CDR3 is made up of 13 amino acids. V was cut by 2 bases and J by 5 bases, with 9 bases left in between.